The source of this T cell receptor (beta chain) is a study of shared clonotypes between healthy human individuals. Measured with immunoSEQ multiplex PCR; TCRdb has only the in-frame clones, and not every one. The data show around 2.1 million clones, approximately 94% seen once. V lost 10 bases and J lost 5, with 18 bases in between. Germline values: CDR1 MDHEN, CDR2 SYDVKM. This CDR3 region has 14 residues. CD45RO-negative CD8 cells positively selected for CCR7 made up the naive population, which excluded terminally differentiated effector memory CD45RA+ cells. The material sequenced was naive CD8+ T cells from PBMCs. J is TRBJ1-5 and V is TRBV28, with D perhaps TRBD1 (5 bases). The source is a man aged 18 to 29 in good health. Some clones in this sample may be carry-over from other donors' samples. The CDR3 sequence: CATNPREWDQPQHF. In DNA form, the CDR3 reads TGTGCCACCAACCCCAGGGAATGGGATCAGCCCCAGCATTTT. The variable domain in full, completed from reference TRBV28 and TRBJ1-5, reads DVKVTQSSRYLVKRTGEKVFLECVQDMDHENMFWYRQDPGLGLRLIYFSYDVKMKEKGDIPEGYSVSREKKERFSLILESASTNQTSMYLCATNPREWDQPQHFGDGTRLSIL.